This TCR beta chain was captured in a study of blood T cell repertoires in COVID-19. Study-wide context: From T cells, B-cell-depleted T cells, or PBMCs came the material, which was cDNA or gDNA.

The method was immunoSEQ multiplex PCR; TCRdb's version includes in-frame clones alone and lacks a portion of them. The repertoire holds under 300,000 clones, with roughly 93% as singletons. Enrolled through a virtual design, the participants were between 18 and 89 years of age and came from about two dozen US areas. Germline V gene sequence: CDR1 SGHDT, CDR2 YYEEEE. The CDR3 has 15 amino acids. With 1 base removed from V and 4 bases from J, the gap between germline ends came to 15 bases. The sequenced sample consisted of PBMCs or T cells enriched from blood (not recorded which). The rearrangement joins TRBV5-6 to TRBJ2-7; possible D gene TRBD1, 6 bases. The TCR was taken from a middle-aged woman with acute COVID-19. CDR3 loop: CASSLYNREKYEQYF. The DNA for the CDR3 is TGTGCCAGCAGCTTGTACAACAGGGAGAAATACGAGCAGTACTTC.